This is a list of T cell receptor beta chains from one sample in a study of memory CD4+ T cells and cytomegalovirus serostatus. Clones were sequenced by immunoSEQ multiplex PCR, and TCRdb holds only the in-frame ones, with some missing. The sample records tens of thousands of clones, around four fifths being singletons. The source material was memory CD4+ T cells from blood. Source of these receptors: an adult in good health and CMV-seronegative. CDR3s include the opening cysteine and the closing phenylalanine or tryptophan. D genes are given only for firm matches. Expanded clones get a size class; other rows say once, few or many, or leave the size out.

j_call	d_call	clone_size	v_call	cdr3_aa	cdr3_nt
TRBJ2-4	-	-	TRBV6-1	CATFNLAKNIQYF	TGTGCCACCTTTAATCTAGCCAAAAACATTCAGTACTTC
TRBJ1-5	-	-	TRBV5-1	CASSLDSGKNQPQHF	TGCGCCAGCAGCTTGGATAGTGGGAAAAATCAGCCCCAGCATTTT
TRBJ2-3	-	-	TRBV7-9	CASSKGTLNRDTQYF	TGTGCCAGCAGTAAAGGGACCCTCAACCGGGATACGCAGTATTTT
TRBJ1-3	-	-	TRBV28	CASSFSGPGNSGNTIYF	TGTGCCAGCTCCTTCAGCGGCCCAGGGAACTCTGGAAACACCATATATTTT
TRBJ2-2	-	once	TRBV7-3	CASSPARGRTGELFF	TGTGCCAGCAGCCCCGCCAGGGGGAGGACCGGGGAGCTGTTTTTT
TRBJ2-7	TRBD2	-	TRBV10-1	CASQAGGRDEQYF	TGCGCCAGCCAAGCGGGAGGAAGGGACGAGCAGTACTTC
TRBJ2-2	TRBD2	-	TRBV19	CASSMYIAGGNTGELFF	TGTGCCAGTAGTATGTATATTGCGGGAGGGAACACCGGGGAGCTGTTTTTT
TRBJ2-7	-	-	TRBV9	CASSVGPSPSYEQYF	TGTGCCAGCAGCGTAGGTCCTTCCCCCTCCTACGAGCAGTACTTC
TRBJ1-1	-	few	TRBV11-2	CASSLEIGRGGTEAFF	TGTGCCAGCAGCTTAGAAATTGGCAGGGGAGGCACTGAAGCTTTCTTT
TRBJ1-4	-	-	TRBV27	CASRGGAATNEKLFF	TGTGCCAGCAGGGGGGGGGCAGCAACTAATGAAAAACTGTTTTTT
TRBJ1-2	TRBD1	-	TRBV5-6	CASQSPGGYGYTF	TGTGCCAGCCAATCCCCAGGGGGCTATGGCTACACCTTC
TRBJ2-5	-	-	TRBV5-4	CASRRRDGETQYF	TGTGCCAGCAGGCGGCGGGATGGGGAGACCCAGTACTTC
TRBJ2-1	-	-	TRBV11-2	CASSMSPGTIEQFF	TGTGCCAGCAGCATGAGTCCCGGGACAATTGAGCAGTTCTTC
TRBJ2-3	-	-	TRBV7-2	CASSLALPDTQYF	TGTGCCAGCAGCTTAGCGCTGCCGGATACGCAGTATTTT
TRBJ1-2	-	-	TRBV6-5	CASTTGGGLSGYTF	TGTGCCAGCACCACCGGGGGGGGGCTCTCCGGCTACACCTTC
TRBJ2-3	TRBD2	-	TRBV4-2	CASSQGTSGFSTDTQYF	TGTGCCAGCAGCCAGGGGACTAGCGGGTTTAGCACAGATACGCAGTATTTT
TRBJ2-5	-	-	TRBV11-2	CASSGYEAQYF	TGTGCCAGCAGTGGTTATGAGGCCCAGTACTTC
TRBJ2-1	-	-	TRBV6-1	CASRNQGYNEQFF	TGTGCCAGCAGGAACCAAGGCTACAATGAGCAGTTCTTC
TRBJ2-3	-	-	TRBV6-5	CASSPRLPGDTQYF	TGTGCCAGCAGTCCCCGACTACCAGGGGATACGCAGTATTTT
TRBJ1-1	-	-	TRBV4-2	CASSHQNPRRATEAFF	TGTGCCAGCAGCCACCAAAACCCGCGGAGGGCCACTGAAGCTTTCTTT
TRBJ2-1	-	-	TRBV10-3	CAIKGAADEQFF	TGTGCCATCAAAGGCGCTGCGGATGAGCAGTTCTTC
TRBJ2-2	TRBD1	few	TRBV2	CASRNRGDTGELFF	TGTGCCAGCCGGAACAGGGGCGACACCGGGGAGCTGTTTTTT
TRBJ1-1	-	-	TRBV4-1	CASSKNIWAYTEAFF	TGCGCCAGCAGCAAGAACATTTGGGCTTACACTGAAGCTTTCTTT
TRBJ1-2	-	-	TRBV18	CASSEPRGPAFGGYTF	TGTGCCAGCTCAGAACCCCGGGGGCCCGCTTTTGGTGGCTACACCTTC
TRBJ2-1	TRBD2	-	TRBV4-2	CASSQAPSGRGDEQFF	TGTGCCAGCAGCCAAGCCCCGAGCGGGAGAGGCGATGAGCAGTTCTTC
TRBJ2-1	TRBD2	-	TRBV28	CASSGGLPYNEQFF	TGTGCCAGCAGTGGGGGACTACCCTACAATGAGCAGTTCTTC
TRBJ1-1	-	-	TRBV18	CASSGSNTEAFF	TGTGCCAGCTCCGGGTCGAACACTGAAGCTTTCTTT
TRBJ1-1	-	-	TRBV6-6	CASGGGGWNTEAFF	TGTGCCAGCGGGGGCGGGGGATGGAACACTGAAGCTTTCTTT
TRBJ2-4	TRBD2	-	TRBV4-1	CASSQEPSGVAKNIQYF	TGCGCCAGCAGCCAAGAGCCTAGCGGGGTAGCCAAAAACATTCAGTACTTC